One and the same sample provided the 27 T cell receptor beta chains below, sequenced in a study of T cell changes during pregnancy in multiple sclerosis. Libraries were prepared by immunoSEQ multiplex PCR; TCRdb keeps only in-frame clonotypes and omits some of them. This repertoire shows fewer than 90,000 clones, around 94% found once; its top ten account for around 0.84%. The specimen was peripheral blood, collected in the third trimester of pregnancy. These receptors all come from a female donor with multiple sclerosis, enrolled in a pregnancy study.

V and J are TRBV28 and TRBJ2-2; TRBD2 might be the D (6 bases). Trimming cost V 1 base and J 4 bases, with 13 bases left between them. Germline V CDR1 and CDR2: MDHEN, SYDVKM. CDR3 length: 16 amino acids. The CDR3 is CASSLLRQGGTGELFF. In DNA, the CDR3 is TGTGCCAGCAGTTTATTGCGGCAGGGAGGCACCGGGGAGCTGTTTTTT.

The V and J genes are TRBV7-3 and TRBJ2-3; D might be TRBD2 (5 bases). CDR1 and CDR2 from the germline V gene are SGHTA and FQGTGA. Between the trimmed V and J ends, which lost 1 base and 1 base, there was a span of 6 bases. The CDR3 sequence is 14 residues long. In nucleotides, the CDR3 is TGTGCCAGCAGCTTAAACGGGGGCACAGATACGCAGTATTTT. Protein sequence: CASSLNGGTDTQYF.

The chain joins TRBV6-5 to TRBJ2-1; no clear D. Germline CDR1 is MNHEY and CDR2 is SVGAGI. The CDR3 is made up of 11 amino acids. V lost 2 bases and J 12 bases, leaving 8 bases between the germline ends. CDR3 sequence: CASSYNWRQFF. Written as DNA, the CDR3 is TGTGCCAGCAGTTACAACTGGAGGCAGTTCTTC.

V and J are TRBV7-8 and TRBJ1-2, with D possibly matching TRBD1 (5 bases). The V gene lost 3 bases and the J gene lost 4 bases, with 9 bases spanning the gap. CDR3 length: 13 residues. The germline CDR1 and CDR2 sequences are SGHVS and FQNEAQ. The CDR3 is CASSLEQAYGYTF. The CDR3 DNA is TGTGCCAGCAGCTTGGAACAGGCCTATGGCTACACCTTC.

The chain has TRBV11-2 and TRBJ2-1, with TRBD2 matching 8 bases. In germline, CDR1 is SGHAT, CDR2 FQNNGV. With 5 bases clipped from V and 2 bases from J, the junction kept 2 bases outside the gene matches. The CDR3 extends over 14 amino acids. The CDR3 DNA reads TGTGCCAGCAGCCCGACTAGCGCCTACAATGAGCAGTTCTTC. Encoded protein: CASSPTSAYNEQFF.

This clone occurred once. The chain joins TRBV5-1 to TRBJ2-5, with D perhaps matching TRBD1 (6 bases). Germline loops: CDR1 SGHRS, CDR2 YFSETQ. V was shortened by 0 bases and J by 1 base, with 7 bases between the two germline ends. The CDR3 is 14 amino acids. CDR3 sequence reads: CASSLDRVQETQYF. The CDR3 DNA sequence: TGCGCCAGCAGCTTGGACAGGGTCCAAGAGACCCAGTACTTC. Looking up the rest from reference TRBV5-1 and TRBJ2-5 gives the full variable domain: KAGVTQTPRYLIKTRGQQVTLSCSPISGHRSVSWYQQTPGQGLQFLFEYFSETQRNKGNFPGRFSGRQFSNSRSEMNVSTLELGDSALYLCASSLDRVQETQYFGPGTRLLVL.

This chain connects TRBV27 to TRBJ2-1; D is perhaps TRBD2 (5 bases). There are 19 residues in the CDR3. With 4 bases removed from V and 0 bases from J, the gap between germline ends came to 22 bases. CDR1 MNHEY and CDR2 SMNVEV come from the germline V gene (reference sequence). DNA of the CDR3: TGTGCCAGCAGTTCGCAACTAGTTTGGCCCGGTAACTCCTACAATGAGCAGTTCTTC. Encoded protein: CASSSQLVWPGNSYNEQFF.

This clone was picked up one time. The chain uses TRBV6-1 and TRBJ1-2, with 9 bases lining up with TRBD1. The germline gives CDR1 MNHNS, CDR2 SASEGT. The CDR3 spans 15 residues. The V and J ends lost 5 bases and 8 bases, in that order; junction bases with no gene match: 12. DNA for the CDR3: TGTGCCAGCAGTTCCGGACAGGGGAGTTTGGAGGGCTACACCTTC. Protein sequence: CASSSGQGSLEGYTF.

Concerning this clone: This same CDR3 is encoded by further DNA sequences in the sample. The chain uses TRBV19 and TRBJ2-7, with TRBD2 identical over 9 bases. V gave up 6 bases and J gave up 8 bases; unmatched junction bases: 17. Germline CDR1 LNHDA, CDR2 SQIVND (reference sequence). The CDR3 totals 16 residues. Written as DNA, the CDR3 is TGTGCCAGTAGCATTTATCCGGGGCTAGCGGGACCACAGCAGTACTTC. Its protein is CASSIYPGLAGPQQYF.

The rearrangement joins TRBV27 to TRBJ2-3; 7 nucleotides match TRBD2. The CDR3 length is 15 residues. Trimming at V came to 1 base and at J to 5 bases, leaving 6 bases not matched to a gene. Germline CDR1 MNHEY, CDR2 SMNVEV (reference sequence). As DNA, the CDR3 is TGTGCCAGCAGTTTATTGCGGGGGATGGGAGATACGCAGTATTTT. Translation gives CASSLLRGMGDTQYF.

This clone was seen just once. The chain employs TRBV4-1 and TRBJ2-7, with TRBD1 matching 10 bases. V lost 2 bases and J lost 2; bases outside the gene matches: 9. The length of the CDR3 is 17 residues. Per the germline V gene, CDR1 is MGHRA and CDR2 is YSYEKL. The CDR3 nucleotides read TGCGCCAGCAGCCAACTTTTCCGGGGACAGGGGACCTACGAGCAGTACTTC. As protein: CASSQLFRGQGTYEQYF.

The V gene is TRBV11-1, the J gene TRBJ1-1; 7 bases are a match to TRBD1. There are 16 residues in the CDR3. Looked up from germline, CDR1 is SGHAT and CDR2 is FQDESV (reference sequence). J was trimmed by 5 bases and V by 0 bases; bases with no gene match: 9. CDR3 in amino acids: CASSLAPAGGSTEAFF. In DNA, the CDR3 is TGTGCCAGCAGCTTAGCCCCGGCAGGGGGAAGTACTGAAGCTTTCTTT.

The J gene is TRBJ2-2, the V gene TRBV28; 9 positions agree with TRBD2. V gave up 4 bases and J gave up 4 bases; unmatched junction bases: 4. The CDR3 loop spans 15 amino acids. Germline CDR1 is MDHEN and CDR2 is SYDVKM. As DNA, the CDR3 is TGTGCCAGCAGTTCAGCGGGGGGACTCACCGGGGAGCTGTTTTTT. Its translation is CASSSAGGLTGELFF.

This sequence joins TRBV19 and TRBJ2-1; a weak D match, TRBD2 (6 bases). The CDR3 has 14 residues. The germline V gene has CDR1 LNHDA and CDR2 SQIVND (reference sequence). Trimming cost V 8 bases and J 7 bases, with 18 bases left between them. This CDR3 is CASGNVRAGNEQFF. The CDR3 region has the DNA TGTGCCAGTGGCAACGTGAGGGCGGGGAATGAGCAGTTCTTC.

The CDR3 nucleotides read TGCGCCAGCAGCCAAGAAACAGGGATTTTTAATCAGCCCCAGCATTTT. It is translated as CASSQETGIFNQPQHF. The J gene is TRBJ1-5, the V gene TRBV4-1; weak D call: TRBD1 (6 bases). The CDR3 runs 16 residues. Germline loops: CDR1 MGHRA, CDR2 YSYEKL. Trimming cost V 0 bases and J 4 bases, with 13 bases left between them.

CDR3 DNA sequence: TGCGCCAGCACGGGGGCTAGCGGGAGTGGGAATGAGCAGTTCTTC. Protein: CASTGASGSGNEQFF. The chain joins TRBV4-1 to TRBJ2-1; 10 bases fit TRBD2. The length of the CDR3 is 15 residues. Germline values: CDR1 MGHRA, CDR2 YSYEKL. After removal of 7 bases from V and 7 bases from J, the junction contained 10 bases not matched to a gene.

CDR3 nucleotide sequence: TGTGCCAGCAGCTCCGCCCAACAGCTAATGAACACTGAAGCTTTCTTT. It is translated as CASSSAQQLMNTEAFF. The chain is built from TRBV11-2 and TRBJ1-1, with D unresolved. This CDR3 comprises 16 residues. Germline V gene sequence: CDR1 SGHAT, CDR2 FQNNGV. V lost 4 bases to trimming and J lost 0 bases, with 15 bases between them.

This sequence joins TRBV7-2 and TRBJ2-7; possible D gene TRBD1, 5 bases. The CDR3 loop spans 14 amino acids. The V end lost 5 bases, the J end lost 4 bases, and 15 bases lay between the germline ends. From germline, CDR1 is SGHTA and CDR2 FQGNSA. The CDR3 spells CASSPSDRNYEQYF. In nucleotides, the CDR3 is TGTGCCAGCAGCCCGTCCGACAGAAATTACGAGCAGTACTTC.

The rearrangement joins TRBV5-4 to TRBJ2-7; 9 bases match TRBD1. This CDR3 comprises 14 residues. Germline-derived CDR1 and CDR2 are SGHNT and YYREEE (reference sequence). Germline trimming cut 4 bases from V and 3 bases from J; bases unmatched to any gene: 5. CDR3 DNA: TGTGCCAGCAGCGCAATGACAGGGGGCTACGAGCAGTACTTC. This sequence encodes CASSAMTGGYEQYF.

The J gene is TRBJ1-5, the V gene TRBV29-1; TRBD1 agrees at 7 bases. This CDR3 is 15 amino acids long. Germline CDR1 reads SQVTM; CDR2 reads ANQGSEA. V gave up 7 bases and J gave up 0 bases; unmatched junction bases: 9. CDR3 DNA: TGCAGCGACCCCGGGACAGAATATAGCAATCAGCCCCAGCATTTT. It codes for CSDPGTEYSNQPQHF.

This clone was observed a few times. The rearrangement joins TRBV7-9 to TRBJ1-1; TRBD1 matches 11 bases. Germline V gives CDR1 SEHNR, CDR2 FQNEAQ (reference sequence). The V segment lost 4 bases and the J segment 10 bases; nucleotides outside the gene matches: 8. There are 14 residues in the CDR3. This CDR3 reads CASSSGTGGVGAFF. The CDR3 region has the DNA TGTGCCAGCAGCTCAGGGACAGGGGGTGTTGGAGCTTTCTTT.

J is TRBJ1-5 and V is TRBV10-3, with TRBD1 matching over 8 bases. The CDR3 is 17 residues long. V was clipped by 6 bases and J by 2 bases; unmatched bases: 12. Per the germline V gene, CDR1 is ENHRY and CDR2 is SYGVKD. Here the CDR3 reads CAISPGTGGRGNQPQHF. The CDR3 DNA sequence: TGTGCCATCAGCCCCGGCACAGGGGGAAGAGGCAATCAGCCCCAGCATTTT.

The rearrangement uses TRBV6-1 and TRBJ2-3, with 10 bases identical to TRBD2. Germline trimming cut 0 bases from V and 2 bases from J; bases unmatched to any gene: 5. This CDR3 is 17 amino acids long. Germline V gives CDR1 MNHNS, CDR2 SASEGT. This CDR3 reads CASSEAAAGGVTDTQYF. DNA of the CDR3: TGTGCCAGCAGTGAAGCCGCAGCGGGAGGGGTCACAGATACGCAGTATTTT.

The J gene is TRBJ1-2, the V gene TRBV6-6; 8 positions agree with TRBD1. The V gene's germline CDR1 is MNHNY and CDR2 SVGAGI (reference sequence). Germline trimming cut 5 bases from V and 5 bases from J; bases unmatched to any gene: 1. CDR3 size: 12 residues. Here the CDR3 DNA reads TGTGCCAGCAGTGGACAGGGTTATGGCTACACCTTC. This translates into CASSGQGYGYTF.

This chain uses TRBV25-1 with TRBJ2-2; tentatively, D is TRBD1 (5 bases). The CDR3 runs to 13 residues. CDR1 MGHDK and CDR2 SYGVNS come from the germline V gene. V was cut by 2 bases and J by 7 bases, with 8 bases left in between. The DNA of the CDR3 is TGTGCCAGCAGTGAAAGGGGATTCGGGGAGCTGTTTTTT. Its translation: CASSERGFGELFF.

The CDR3 is CAWSLGWDRNYGYTF. DNA of the CDR3: TGTGCCTGGAGTTTGGGCTGGGACAGGAACTATGGCTACACCTTC. This chain links TRBV30 with TRBJ1-2, with 8 bases aligning to TRBD1. Germline CDR1 and CDR2: GTSNPN and SVGIG (reference sequence). This CDR3 region has 15 residues. V gave up 2 bases and J gave up 2 bases; unmatched junction bases: 7.

DNA of the CDR3: TGTGCCAGCAGTGCGGGGGCCGTCGAAAAACTGTTTTTT. Translating gives CASSAGAVEKLFF. The chain carries TRBV28 and TRBJ1-4; possible D gene TRBD1, 6 bases. This CDR3 is built from 13 residues. CDR1 MDHEN and CDR2 SYDVKM come from the germline V gene. Trimming left V 5 bases short and J 8 bases short, with 12 bases between.